This is a list of T cell receptor beta chains from one sample in a study of T-cell reconstitution after alpha-beta-depleted transplantation in children. MiXCR, applied by TCRdb to the PCR reads, yields one record per CDR3 protein. The sample carries around 300,000 distinct CDR3 sequences, approximately 10% recorded once. This material consisted of peripheral blood, taken 180 days after TCRalphabeta/CD19-depleted stem cell transplant. The receptors were sampled from a male patient aged 2 to 9 who had a stem cell transplant for chronic granulomatous disease, so the T cells may come from the graft donor. Both conserved end residues are part of each CDR3. The order of the fields is V gene, D gene, J gene, clone size, CDR3 DNA, CDR3 protein. A D gene is named only where the DNA matches it firmly. Each size is how often the clone was seen (once, few, many) or a class if it is expanded.

TRBV5-1	TRBD2	TRBJ2-5	many	TGCGCCAGCAGCTTGGCACCGGGACTAGCGCAGGCCGAGACCCAGTACTTC	CASSLAPGLAQAETQYF
TRBV12-3/TRBV12-4	TRBD1	TRBJ2-1	many	TGTGCCAGCAGTTCGGGGACAGCTCCTAATGAGCAGTTCTTC	CASSSGTAPNEQFF
TRBV27	TRBD2	TRBJ2-1	many	TGTGCCAGCGCGAAGTATCTAGCGGGCGCAAATGAGCAGTTCTTC	CASAKYLAGANEQFF
TRBV29-1	.	TRBJ2-7	many	TGCAGCGTTGAAGGTACAACCCCCTACGAGCAGTACTTC	CSVEGTTPYEQYF
TRBV12-3/TRBV12-4	TRBD2	TRBJ2-2	many	TGTGCCAGCAGCGAGACTAGCGGGGTCACCGGGGAGCTGTTTTTT	CASSETSGVTGELFF
TRBV5-1	.	TRBJ1-2	many	TGCGCCAGCAGCTTGAATGATGGGGTTGGCGGCTACACCTTC	CASSLNDGVGGYTF
TRBV12-3/TRBV12-4	.	TRBJ2-2	many	TGTGCCAGCATTAGTTCGTGGGGGGTACCGAACACCGGGGAGCTGTTTTTT	CASISSWGVPNTGELFF
TRBV27	.	TRBJ2-3	many	TGTGCCAGCAGCCGCTCAGCGGTTTGGGCGACAGATACGCAGTATTTT	CASSRSAVWATDTQYF
TRBV25-1	TRBD2	TRBJ2-1	many	TGTGCCAGCAGTGATCCGCTAGCGGGGCAAATGCACAATGAGCAGTTCTTC	CASSDPLAGQMHNEQFF
TRBV5-1	.	TRBJ2-1	many	TGCGCCAGCAGCGCGGCTAGCGCCTCCTACAATGAGCAGTTCTTC	CASSAASASYNEQFF
TRBV5-1	TRBD2	TRBJ2-1	many	TGCGCCAGCAGCCAAAATCCCGCTAGCGGGGGGGCGAATGAGCAGTTCTTC	CASSQNPASGGANEQFF